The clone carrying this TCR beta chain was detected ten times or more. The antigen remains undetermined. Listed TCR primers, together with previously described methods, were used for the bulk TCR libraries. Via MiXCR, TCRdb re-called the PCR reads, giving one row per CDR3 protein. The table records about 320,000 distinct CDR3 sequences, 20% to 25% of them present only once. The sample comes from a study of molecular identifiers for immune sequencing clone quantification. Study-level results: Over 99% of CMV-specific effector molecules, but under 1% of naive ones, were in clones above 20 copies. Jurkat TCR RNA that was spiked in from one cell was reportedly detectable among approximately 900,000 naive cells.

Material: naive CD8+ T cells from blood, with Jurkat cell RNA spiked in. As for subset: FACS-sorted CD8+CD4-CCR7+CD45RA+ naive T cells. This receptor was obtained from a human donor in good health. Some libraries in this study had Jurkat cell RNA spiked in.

The CDR3: CASSLFPTGRNLNQPQHF. CDR3 sequence (DNA): TGTGCCAGCAGCTTATTTCCGACAGGGCGAAACCTCAATCAGCCCCAGCATTTT. The chain employs TRBV7-6 and TRBJ1-5; 7 bases fit TRBD1. This CDR3 spans 18 amino acids. Germline trimming cut 2 bases from V and 3 bases from J; bases unmatched to any gene: 13. CDR1 and CDR2 from the germline V gene are SGHVS and FNYEAQ.